Following are 18 T cell receptor beta chains from one sample sequenced in a study of blood T cell repertoires in COVID-19. Measured with immunoSEQ multiplex PCR; TCRdb has only the in-frame clones, and not every one. The sample has fewer than 65,000 clones; about nine tenths are singletons. Specimen: peripheral blood. These receptors originate from a woman older than 75 with acute or convalescent COVID-19.

The CDR3 protein is CAWSKTSGLFF. The CDR3 bases are TGTGCCTGGAGCAAAACCTCCGGACTGTTTTTT. V is TRBV30 and J is TRBJ1-4; D not resolved. Trimming took off 3 bases at V and 13 bases at J, with 12 bases between the two ends. Germline CDR1 is GTSNPN and CDR2 is SVGIG (reference sequence). The CDR3 is 11 residues long.

This sequence joins TRBV6-6 and TRBJ2-3, with TRBD1 identical over 9 bases. The CDR3 contains 16 residues. J was trimmed by 4 bases and V by 2 bases; bases with no gene match: 7. CDR1 is MNHNY, CDR2 SVGAGI, per germline (reference sequence). Written as DNA, the CDR3 is TGTGCCAGCAGTTACAACCGGGACAGGGAAGCAGATACGCAGTATTTT. Residues: CASSYNRDREADTQYF.

The chain joins TRBV19 to TRBJ1-5; TRBD1 aligns across 10 bases. The CDR3 is made up of 14 amino acids. The germline V gene encodes CDR1 LNHDA and CDR2 SQIVND (reference sequence). With 6 bases clipped from V and 7 bases from J, the junction kept 6 bases outside the gene matches. The CDR3 nucleotides read TGTGCCAGTAGAGGGACAGGGGATGGACAGCCCCAGCATTTT. It codes for CASRGTGDGQPQHF.

The chain couples TRBV14 to TRBJ1-1; D gene ambiguous. V was cut by 5 bases and J by 0 bases, with 7 bases left in between. This CDR3 has 13 residues. Germline V gene lookup returns CDR1 SGHDN and CDR2 FVKESK. The CDR3: CASSYGVNTEAFF. CDR3 sequence (DNA): TGTGCCAGCAGCTACGGGGTGAACACTGAAGCTTTCTTT.

The chain has TRBV9 and TRBJ1-3; the D is unclear. Trimming cost V 3 bases and J 0 bases, with 10 bases left between them. CDR3 size: 15 residues. In germline, CDR1 is SGDLS, CDR2 YYNGEE. CDR3 loop: CASSAVQNSGNTIYF. In nucleotides, the CDR3 is TGTGCCAGCAGCGCCGTACAGAACTCTGGAAACACCATATATTTT.

The chain combines TRBV28 with TRBJ1-2; D possibly corresponds to TRBD1 (6 bases). V lost 6 bases and J lost 8, with 10 bases in between. Germline lookup yields CDR1 MDHEN and CDR2 SYDVKM. The CDR3 consists of 11 residues. CDR3 sequence reads: CASRYREGYTF. Written as DNA, the CDR3 is TGTGCCAGCAGGTACAGGGAAGGCTACACCTTC.

The rearrangement links TRBV3-1 (or the pseudogene TRBV3-2) to TRBJ1-3, with TRBD1 matching 8 bases. J was trimmed by 3 bases and V by 3 bases; bases with no gene match: 4. The CDR3 length is 15 residues. Germline V lookup: CDR1 LGHDT, CDR2 YNNKEL (reference sequence). This CDR3 is CASSHQGAGGNTIYF. The CDR3 nucleotides read TGTGCCAGCAGCCACCAGGGGGCAGGTGGAAACACCATATATTTT.

V usage is TRBV5-1 and J usage is TRBJ1-1, with D possibly TRBD1 on 6 matching bases. V dropped 4 bases and J dropped 5 bases, with 15 bases sitting between them. The CDR3 covers 14 residues. CDR1 and CDR2 (germline): SGHRS, YFSETQ. CDR3 residues: CASSRDRIGTEAFF. For the CDR3, the DNA is TGCGCCAGCAGCCGCGACAGGATTGGAACTGAAGCTTTCTTT.

The rearrangement uses TRBV5-1 and TRBJ1-2; D call uncertain. The CDR3 is 18 residues long. The V and J ends lost 0 bases and 0 bases respectively, with 18 bases between them. Germline-derived CDR1 and CDR2 are SGHRS and YFSETQ. CDR3 in amino acids: CASSLEPPSLLTNYGYTF. The CDR3 DNA reads TGCGCCAGCAGCTTGGAGCCGCCTTCCCTACTTACTAACTATGGCTACACCTTC.

CDR3 sequence reads: CSVAQGAGETQYF. CDR3 bases: TGCAGCGTCGCACAGGGGGCTGGAGAGACCCAGTACTTC. V usage is TRBV29-1 and J usage is TRBJ2-5; TRBD1 matches 9 bases. CDR1 SQVTM and CDR2 ANQGSEA come from the germline V gene. Trimming took 6 bases from V and 4 from J; bases not matched to a gene: 6. The CDR3 is 13 amino acids.

The gene calls are TRBV5-4 and TRBJ2-3; D perhaps matches TRBD1 (5 bases). The germline V and J ends were trimmed by 4 bases and 4 bases, with 16 bases remaining between them. Germline V CDR1 and CDR2: SGHNT, YYREEE (reference sequence). The CDR3 runs 15 residues. Here the CDR3 reads CASSDAQGSSDTQYF. CDR3 coding DNA: TGTGCCAGCAGCGACGCCCAGGGATCCTCAGATACGCAGTATTTT.

This clone was recorded once. The chain links TRBV3-1 (or the pseudogene TRBV3-2) to TRBJ2-3, with TRBD2 identical over 10 bases. CDR1 is LGHDT, CDR2 YNNKEL, per germline (reference sequence). V lost 3 bases and J lost 1; bases outside the gene matches: 13. This CDR3 has 19 residues. In nucleotides, the CDR3 is TGTGCCAGCAGCCAGCCGATAACCGCTACTAGCGGGGGCACAGATACGCAGTATTTT. Amino acids: CASSQPITATSGGTDTQYF.

This sequence joins TRBV7-2 and TRBJ2-1, with D possibly being TRBD1 (6 bases). This CDR3 is built from 12 residues. The ends were cut back, 5 bases at V and 9 bases at J, with 11 bases in the middle. The germline gives CDR1 SGHTA, CDR2 FQGNSA. The CDR3 loop reads CASSVQGGEQFF. The CDR3, as DNA: TGTGCCAGCAGCGTTCAAGGGGGTGAGCAGTTCTTC. The full variable domain, its missing parts supplied by reference TRBV7-2 and TRBJ2-1, is GAGVSQSPSNKVTEKGKDVELRCDPISGHTALYWYRQSLGQGLEFLIYFQGNSAPDKSGLPSDRFSAERTGGSVSTLTIQRTQQEDSAVYLCASSVQGGEQFFGPGTRLTVL.

This chain joins TRBV6-5 and TRBJ2-1; 7 bases are shared with TRBD2. V shed 10 bases and J 1 base; nucleotides not matched to a gene: 4. CDR3 length: 13 amino acids. The germline CDR1 and CDR2 sequences are MNHEY and SVGAGI. As DNA, the CDR3 is TGTGCCACCAGCGGGGATTCCTACAATGAGCAGTTCTTC. Protein: CATSGDSYNEQFF.

The V gene is TRBV7-3, the J gene TRBJ1-4, with D unclear. Trimming took off 5 bases at V and 3 bases at J, with 13 bases between the two ends. This CDR3 spans 15 amino acids. The germline V gene has CDR1 SGHTA and CDR2 FQGTGA. The CDR3 nucleotides are TGTGCCAGCAGCAAAACCGGGAAATCTAATGAAAAACTGTTTTTT. It translates to CASSKTGKSNEKLFF.

This clone was observed a single time. The CDR3, as DNA: TGTGCCAGCAGCCTCGATTCACCCCTCCACTTT. Amino acid sequence: CASSLDSPLHF. The chain uses TRBV7-9 and TRBJ1-6; D gene uncertain. This CDR3 is 11 amino acids long. The ends were cut back, 5 bases at V and 8 bases at J, with 4 bases in the middle. Per germline, CDR1 SEHNR and CDR2 FQNEAQ (reference sequence).

V is TRBV2 and J is TRBJ1-2; D is uncertain. This CDR3 contains 13 residues. The germline gives CDR1 SNHLY, CDR2 FYNNEI. Trimming pared 0 bases from V and 3 bases from J, leaving 5 bases between. The CDR3 protein is CASSEARYYGYTF. The CDR3 DNA follows: TGTGCCAGCAGTGAAGCGCGGTACTATGGCTACACCTTC. Full variable domain (outside the CDR3, taken from reference TRBV2 and TRBJ1-2): EPEVTQTPSHQVTQMGQEVILRCVPISNHLYFYWYRQILGQKVEFLVSFYNNEISEKSEIFDDQFSVERPDGSNFTLKIRSTKLEDSAMYFCASSEARYYGYTFGSGTRLTVV.

This chain joins TRBV4-3 and TRBJ1-4; a possible D gene is TRBD1 (6 bases). The CDR3 length is 15 residues. Trimming removed 4 bases at V and 3 bases at J, with 12 bases between. Germline CDR1 is LGHNA and CDR2 is YSLEER. This chain's CDR3 is CASSPSGDANEKLFF. The DNA for the CDR3 is TGCGCCAGCAGCCCTTCAGGGGACGCTAATGAAAAACTGTTTTTT.